The present T cell receptor (beta chain) was sequenced within a study of CD8+ T cells in alopecia areata. This clone was found a few times. Mouse names are used for the genes. cDNA prepared by RNA extraction and subsequent reverse transcription served as the template for sequencing. Profiled with immunoSEQ multiplex PCR; TCRdb holds only in-frame clones, not every one. The sample contains 250,000 or so clones, none occurring once; approximately 1.2% lies in the top ten. A panel of CD4, CD8alpha, NKG2D, NKG2ACE and other markers served to sort pooled cutaneous lymph node cells. This clonotype was obtained from a C3H/HeJ mouse with alopecia areata. For the strain, the MHC haplotype given is H2-k. The sequencing sample was made of CD4+ T cells sorted from a lymph node.

The DNA read from the CDR3 is TGTGCTAGCAGTAGCAAACTGGGGGTTAACTATGCT. Translation gives CASSSKLGVNYA. The whole CDR3 sequence reads CASSSKLGVNYAEQFF. The chain has TRBV17 and TRBJ2-1; 8 bases align to TRBD2. The read gets to within 4 residues of the CDR3 end, and the germline J gene fills in the rest. V was clipped by 3 bases and J by 0 bases; unmatched bases: 4. The CDR3 length is 16 residues. Germline V gene sequence: CDR1 MNHDT, CDR2 YYDKIL.